This note documents a single TCR beta chain sequence. These data originate in a study of blood T cell repertoires in COVID-19. Study at large: Italy, Spain and the United States were the sources of the convalescent and acute COVID-19 samples. PBMCs, B-cell-depleted T cells, or T cells were the source of the cDNA or gDNA that made up the material.

As processed by the authors: Reference gene primers were amplified, and this amplification served to estimate nucleated cell counts. Profiling relied on immunoSEQ multiplex PCR, and the TCRdb table lists in-frame clones only, not all of them. The V and J calls and the clone size are those of that table, but D and trimming were determined from the DNA. Here the sample spans 250,000 or so clones, more than 70% being singletons. Between the trimmed V and J ends, which lost 6 bases and 3 bases, there was a span of 9 bases. Germline-derived CDR1 and CDR2 are MGHDK and SYGVNS. The CDR3 has 12 residues. Sequenced sample: peripheral blood. The clonotype was recovered from a woman between 55 and 75 years old with acute or convalescent COVID-19. V is TRBV25-1 and J is TRBJ2-7, with a tentative D call TRBD1 (5 bases). CDR3 DNA: TGTGCCAGCAGACAGGAGTACTACGAGCAGTACTTC. Its translation: CASRQEYYEQYF.